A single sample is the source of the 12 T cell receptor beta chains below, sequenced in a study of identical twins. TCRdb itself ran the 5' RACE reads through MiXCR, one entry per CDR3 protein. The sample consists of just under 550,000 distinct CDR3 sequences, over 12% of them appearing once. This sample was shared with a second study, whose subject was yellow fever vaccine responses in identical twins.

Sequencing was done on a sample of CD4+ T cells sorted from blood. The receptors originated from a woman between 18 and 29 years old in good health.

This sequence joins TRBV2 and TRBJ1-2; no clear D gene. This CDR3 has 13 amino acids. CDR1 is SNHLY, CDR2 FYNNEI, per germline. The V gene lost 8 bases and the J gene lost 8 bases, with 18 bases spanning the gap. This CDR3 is CASLIGIGGGYTF. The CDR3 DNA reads TGTGCCAGCCTAATTGGTATTGGCGGAGGCTACACCTTC.

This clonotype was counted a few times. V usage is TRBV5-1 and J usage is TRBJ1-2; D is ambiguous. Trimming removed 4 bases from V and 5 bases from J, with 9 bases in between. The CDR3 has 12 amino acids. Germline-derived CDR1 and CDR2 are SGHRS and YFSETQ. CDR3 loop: CASSKDRYGYTF. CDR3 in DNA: TGCGCCAGCAGCAAGGACCGTTATGGCTACACCTTC.

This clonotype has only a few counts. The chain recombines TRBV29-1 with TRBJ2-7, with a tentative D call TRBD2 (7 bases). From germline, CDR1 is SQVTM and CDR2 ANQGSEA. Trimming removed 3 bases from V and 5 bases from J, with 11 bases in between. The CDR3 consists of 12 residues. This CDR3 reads CSVDGGADEQYF. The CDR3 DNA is TGCAGCGTTGATGGGGGGGCTGACGAGCAGTACTTC.

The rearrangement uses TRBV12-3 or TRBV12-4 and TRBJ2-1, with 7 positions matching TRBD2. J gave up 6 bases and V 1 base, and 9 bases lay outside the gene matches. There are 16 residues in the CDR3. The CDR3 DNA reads TGTGCCAGCAGTTTAGAGCGCGGGAGAAGGAGCAATGAGCAGTTCTTC. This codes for CASSLERGRRSNEQFF.

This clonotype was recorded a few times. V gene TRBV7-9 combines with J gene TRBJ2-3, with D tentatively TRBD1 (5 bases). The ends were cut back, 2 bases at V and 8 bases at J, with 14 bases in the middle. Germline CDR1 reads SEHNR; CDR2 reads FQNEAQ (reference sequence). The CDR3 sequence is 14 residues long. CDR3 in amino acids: CASSLWQDISTQYF. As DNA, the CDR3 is TGTGCCAGCAGCTTATGGCAGGACATATCTACGCAGTATTTT.

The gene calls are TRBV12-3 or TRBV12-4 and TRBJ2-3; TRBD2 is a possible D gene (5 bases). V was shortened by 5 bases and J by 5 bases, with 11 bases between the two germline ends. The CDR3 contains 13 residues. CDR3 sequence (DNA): TGTGCCAGCAGTACCGGGGAGAAAGATACGCAGTATTTT. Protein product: CASSTGEKDTQYF.

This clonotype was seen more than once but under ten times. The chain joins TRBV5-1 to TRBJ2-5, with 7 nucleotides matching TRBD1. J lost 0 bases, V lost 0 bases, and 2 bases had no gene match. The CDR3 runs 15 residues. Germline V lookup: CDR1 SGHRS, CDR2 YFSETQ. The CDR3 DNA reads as TGCGCCAGCAGCTTGGAGGGGGCTTACCAAGAGACCCAGTACTTC. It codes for CASSLEGAYQETQYF.

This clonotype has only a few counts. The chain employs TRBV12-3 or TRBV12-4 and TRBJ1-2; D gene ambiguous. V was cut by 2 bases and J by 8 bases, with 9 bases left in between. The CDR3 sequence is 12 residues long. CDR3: CASSLMLGGYTF. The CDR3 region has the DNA TGTGCCAGCAGTTTAATGCTGGGCGGCTACACCTTC.

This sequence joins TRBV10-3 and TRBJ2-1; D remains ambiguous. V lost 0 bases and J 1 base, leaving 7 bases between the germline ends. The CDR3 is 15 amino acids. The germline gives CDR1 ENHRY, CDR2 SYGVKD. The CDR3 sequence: CAISESEASYNEQFF. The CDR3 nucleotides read TGTGCCATCAGTGAGTCTGAGGCTTCCTACAATGAGCAGTTCTTC.

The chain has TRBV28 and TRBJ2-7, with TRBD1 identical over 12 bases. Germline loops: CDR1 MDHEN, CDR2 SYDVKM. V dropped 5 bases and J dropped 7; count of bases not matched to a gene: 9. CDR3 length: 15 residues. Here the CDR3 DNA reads TGTGCCAGCAGTCCTACGGGACAGGGGGCTCGTGAGCAGTACGTC. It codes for CASSPTGQGAREQYV.

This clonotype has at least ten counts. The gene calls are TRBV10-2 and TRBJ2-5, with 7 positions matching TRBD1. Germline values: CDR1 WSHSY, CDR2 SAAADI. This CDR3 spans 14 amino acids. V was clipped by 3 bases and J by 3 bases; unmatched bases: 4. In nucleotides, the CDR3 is TGCGCCAGCAGTGACCACGACAGGGAAGAGACCCAGTACTTC. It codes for CASSDHDREETQYF.

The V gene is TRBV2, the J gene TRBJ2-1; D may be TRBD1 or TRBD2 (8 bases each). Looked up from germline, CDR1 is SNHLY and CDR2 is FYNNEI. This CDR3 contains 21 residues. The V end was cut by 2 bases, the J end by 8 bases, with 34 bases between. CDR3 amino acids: CASSEKDGAGGRTSLRDEQFF. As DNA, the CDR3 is TGTGCCAGCAGTGAAAAAGATGGGGCAGGGGGCAGGACTAGCCTTCGGGATGAGCAGTTCTTC.